Reported below is one TCR beta chain. This CDR3 has 12 amino acids. Germline CDR1 and CDR2: MDHEN and SYDVKM. V was shortened by 3 bases and J by 4 bases, with 7 bases between the two germline ends. The sample originates from a study of OX40 agonist ivuxolimab in advanced cancers. Using immunoSEQ multiplex PCR, the repertoire was profiled, and TCRdb retains in-frame clones only, with some absent. This table holds more than 40,000 clones, roughly 90% found once. Source: CD4+ or CD8+ T cells sorted from blood, taken in a trial of the OX40 agonist ivuxolimab. The V call is TRBV28, the J call TRBJ2-7, with D possibly being TRBD1 or TRBD2 (5 bases each). The sequence was obtained from an adult with an advanced solid tumor such as melanoma, head and neck, liver or kidney cancer. The CDR3 protein is CASSLGVYEQYF. The CDR3, as DNA: TGTGCCAGCAGTTTGGGGGTTTACGAGCAGTACTTC.